Shown below are 19 T cell receptor beta chains from a single sample sequenced in a study of cytomegalovirus exposure and HLA in healthy donors. PCR was performed using 60 Vbeta and 13 Jbeta primers. TCRdb's copy holds only in-frame clones and misses some; the assay was immunoSEQ multiplex PCR. This sample has about 55,000 clones; 75% to 80% occur once, and the top ten carry approximately 2.4%. Sequencing was carried out using PBMCs. The receptors originated from a female donor in good health and CMV-seronegative.

V and J are TRBV28 and TRBJ1-5; D not resolved. CDR1 and CDR2 from the germline V gene are MDHEN and SYDVKM. Trimming took off 3 bases at V and 2 bases at J, with 11 bases between the two ends. This CDR3 contains 15 residues. CDR3 bases: TGTGCCAGCAGTTTCCGTTCCGGGGGCAATCAGCCCCAGCATTTT. This gives the protein CASSFRSGGNQPQHF.

The gene calls are TRBV7-3 and TRBJ2-5, with 8 bases identical to TRBD2. The CDR3 covers 14 residues. With 4 bases clipped from V and 4 bases from J, the junction kept 5 bases outside the gene matches. The germline CDR1 and CDR2 sequences are SGHTA and FQGTGA. CDR3 bases: TGTGCCAGCAGCTCACGGGGGGGTGGAGAGACCCAGTACTTC. Translated: CASSSRGGGETQYF.

The chain links TRBV5-4 to TRBJ1-2, with 7 bases matching TRBD1. Germline V CDR1 and CDR2: SGHNT, YYREEE (reference sequence). The CDR3 totals 12 residues. V trimming: 5 bases; J trimming: 8 bases; junction bases outside the gene matches: 6. This CDR3 is CASRGGGQGYTF. CDR3 sequence (DNA): TGTGCCAGCAGGGGTGGGGGACAGGGCTACACCTTC.

The chain joins TRBV27 to TRBJ2-7, with 9 bases aligning to TRBD1. The V gene's germline CDR1 is MNHEY and CDR2 SMNVEV (reference sequence). The CDR3 is made up of 14 amino acids. V shed 5 bases, J shed 4 bases, and the junction held 6 bases outside the gene matches. Written as DNA, the CDR3 is TGTGCCAGCAGTGCCACAGGGGGCAGGTACGAGCAGTACTTC. It codes for CASSATGGRYEQYF.

This clone was seen once. Because the CDR3 is missing its conserved closing phenylalanine or tryptophan, this is likely a read error. The V and J genes are TRBV6-1 and TRBJ1-1; 7 nucleotides agree with TRBD1. This CDR3 region has 12 residues. Germline CDR1 reads MNHNS; CDR2 reads SASEGT. J lost 7 bases, V lost 8 bases, and 7 bases had no gene match. The CDR3 reads CASRDRPYEAFV. DNA for the CDR3: TGTGCCAGCCGGGACAGACCTTATGAAGCTTTCGTT.

This chain connects TRBV19 to TRBJ1-5; TRBD1 matches 7 bases. Germline CDR1 is LNHDA and CDR2 is SQIVND (reference sequence). With 7 bases clipped from V and 6 bases from J, the junction kept 12 bases outside the gene matches. The length of the CDR3 is 15 residues. CDR3 nucleotide sequence: TGTGCCAGTATTGCGGTGACAGGGTACGGTCAGCCCCAGCATTTT. Amino acids: CASIAVTGYGQPQHF.

CDR3 nucleotides: TGTGCCAGCAGCCGGGAGGACTGGGACAATGAGCAGTTCTTC. Protein sequence: CASSREDWDNEQFF. V and J are TRBV5-5 and TRBJ2-1, with 7 bases matching TRBD2. Germline lookup yields CDR1 SGHKS and CDR2 YYEKEE (reference sequence). V was clipped by 4 bases and J by 5 bases; unmatched bases: 6. The CDR3 runs to 14 residues.

The V and J genes are TRBV15 and TRBJ2-3, with 7 bases lining up with TRBD2. Trimming took 3 bases from V and 8 from J; bases not matched to a gene: 5. Germline V gene data show CDR1 as LNHNV and CDR2 as YYDKDF (reference sequence). This CDR3 has 13 residues. CDR3 residues: CATSSGLETTQYF. The DNA for the CDR3 is TGTGCCACCAGCAGCGGACTAGAAACTACGCAGTATTTT.

The V call is TRBV5-5, the J call TRBJ2-2; D ambiguous. The V end lost 4 bases, the J end lost 6 bases, and 7 bases lay between the germline ends. The CDR3 sequence is 12 residues long. The V gene's germline CDR1 is SGHKS and CDR2 YYEKEE (reference sequence). The CDR3 protein is CASSLDPGELFF. The CDR3 DNA follows: TGTGCCAGCAGCCTAGACCCCGGGGAGCTGTTTTTT.

The chain carries TRBV7-8 and TRBJ2-2, with 12 bases aligning to TRBD1. Germline V gene data show CDR1 as SGHVS and CDR2 as FQNEAQ. This CDR3 region has 16 residues. The ends lost 1 base at V and 8 bases at J; junction bases unmatched: 5. The CDR3 here is CASSLVGQGARGELFF. The CDR3 nucleotides read TGTGCCAGCAGCTTAGTGGGACAGGGGGCGCGGGGGGAGCTGTTTTTT. The full variable domain, completed using reference TRBV7-8 and TRBJ2-2, is GAGVSQSPRYKVAKRGQDVALRCDPISGHVSLFWYQQALGQGPEFLTYFQNEAQLDKSGLPSDRFFAERPEGSVSTLKIQRTQQEDSAVYLCASSLVGQGARGELFFGEGSRLTVL.

This clone has a single count. CDR3 in DNA: TGTGCCAGCAGCTTGACCCGGACTAGCGGGAGTGGCAATGAGCAGTTCTTC. Protein: CASSLTRTSGSGNEQFF. The J gene is TRBJ2-1, the V gene TRBV5-4, with 13 nucleotides matching TRBD2. V trimming: 1 base; J trimming: 6 bases; junction bases outside the gene matches: 7. Germline V lookup: CDR1 SGHNT, CDR2 YYREEE (reference sequence). The CDR3 extends over 17 amino acids.

This clone was observed a handful of times. The chain couples TRBV9 to TRBJ1-2; no definite D call. This CDR3 contains 15 residues. Germline V gives CDR1 SGDLS, CDR2 YYNGEE. V lost 4 bases and J lost 8, with 21 bases in between. CDR3 amino acids: CASSPQLRELSGYTF. Here the CDR3 DNA reads TGTGCCAGCAGCCCCCAGTTGAGGGAACTTTCGGGCTACACCTTC. The variable domain in full, completed from reference TRBV9 and TRBJ1-2, reads DSGVTQTPKHLITATGQRVTLRCSPRSGDLSVYWYQQSLDQGLQFLIQYYNGEERAKGNILERFSAQQFPDLHSELNLSSLELGDSALYFCASSPQLRELSGYTFGSGTRLTVV.

V gene TRBV19 combines with J gene TRBJ2-1, with D possibly being TRBD1 (6 bases). The V and J ends lost 1 base and 2 bases respectively, with 9 bases between them. CDR1 is LNHDA, CDR2 SQIVND, per germline (reference sequence). There are 15 residues in the CDR3. CDR3 residues: CASSIAGGPYNEQFF. CDR3 DNA: TGTGCCAGTAGTATAGCTGGGGGCCCCTACAATGAGCAGTTCTTC.

The V gene is TRBV19, the J gene TRBJ1-2; D might be TRBD1 (6 bases). Germline CDR1 LNHDA, CDR2 SQIVND (reference sequence). The CDR3 runs to 14 residues. Between the trimmed V and J ends, which lost 5 bases and 7 bases, there was a span of 17 bases. The CDR3 sequence is CASSLRQAISGYTF. DNA for the CDR3: TGTGCCAGTAGTCTAAGACAGGCCATTAGTGGCTACACCTTC.

V is TRBV30 and J is TRBJ2-5, with unresolved D. Gene TRBJ2-7 matches the end of the DNA better, so the J call may be wrong. The germline V gene encodes CDR1 GTSNPN and CDR2 SVGIG (reference sequence). The CDR3 loop spans 11 amino acids. The CDR3 DNA is TGTGCCTGGAGTCCCCGCTACGAGCAGTACTTC. Translating gives CAWSPRYEQYF.

V is TRBV19 and J is TRBJ2-7; TRBD2 matches 7 bases. V lost 6 bases, J lost 6 bases, and 8 bases stayed unmatched. The CDR3 consists of 13 residues. Germline V gene data show CDR1 as LNHDA and CDR2 as SQIVND (reference sequence). CDR3 residues: CASRGGVLGEQYF. Written as DNA, the CDR3 is TGTGCCAGTAGGGGGGGGGTTTTGGGCGAGCAGTACTTC.

The chain carries TRBV19 and TRBJ2-7, with D perhaps TRBD2 (6 bases). Germline lookup yields CDR1 LNHDA and CDR2 SQIVND (reference sequence). V was cut by 3 bases and J by 3 bases, with 15 bases left in between. This CDR3 is built from 15 residues. Here the CDR3 DNA reads TGTGCCAGTAGTATCGGAGGGGACGGTGGCTACGAGCAGTACTTC. It is translated as CASSIGGDGGYEQYF.

V usage is TRBV5-4 and J usage is TRBJ2-3, with TRBD2 identical over 8 bases. Germline trimming cut 4 bases from V and 4 bases from J; bases unmatched to any gene: 11. This CDR3 has 16 residues. Germline CDR1 SGHNT, CDR2 YYREEE (reference sequence). CDR3 sequence: CASSEAGLGSADTQYF. CDR3 coding DNA: TGTGCCAGCAGCGAGGCGGGACTAGGGTCGGCAGATACGCAGTATTTT.

A single count supports this clone. The gene calls are TRBV6-5 and TRBJ2-1; 8 nucleotides align to TRBD2. Germline trimming cut 5 bases from V and 10 bases from J; bases unmatched to any gene: 10. The germline gives CDR1 MNHEY, CDR2 SVGAGI. The CDR3 length is 14 residues. This chain's CDR3 is CASSPGLAGIEQFF. DNA of the CDR3: TGTGCCAGCAGTCCCGGACTAGCTGGGATCGAGCAGTTCTTC.